The TCR beta chain under discussion was sequenced for a study of CD8 T cells in ankylosing spondylitis. The CDR3 runs to 13 residues. Germline CDR1 and CDR2: SNHLY and FYNNEI. The ends were cut back, 4 bases at V and 3 bases at J, with 10 bases in the middle. Broader study findings: There was a TCR beta motif, made of several highly homologous variants, that appeared characteristic of ankylosing spondylitis blood.

This clonotype was recorded a few times. Its antigen is currently unknown. Scientists made TCR beta libraries using quantitative 5'-RACE with molecular barcodes. TCRdb analysed the 5' RACE reads with MiXCR anew, one entry per CDR3 protein. The repertoire holds 350,000 to 550,000 distinct CDR3 sequences, with approximately 26% as singletons. The receptor's source is a male donor with ankylosing spondylitis. The chain links TRBV2 to TRBJ2-7; possible D gene TRBD1, 6 bases. The sequenced sample was blood, either unsorted or a sorted T cell fraction (not recorded which). CDR3 residues: CASSGGTSYEQYF. CDR3 in DNA: TGTGCCAGCAGTGGAGGGACAAGCTACGAGCAGTACTTC.